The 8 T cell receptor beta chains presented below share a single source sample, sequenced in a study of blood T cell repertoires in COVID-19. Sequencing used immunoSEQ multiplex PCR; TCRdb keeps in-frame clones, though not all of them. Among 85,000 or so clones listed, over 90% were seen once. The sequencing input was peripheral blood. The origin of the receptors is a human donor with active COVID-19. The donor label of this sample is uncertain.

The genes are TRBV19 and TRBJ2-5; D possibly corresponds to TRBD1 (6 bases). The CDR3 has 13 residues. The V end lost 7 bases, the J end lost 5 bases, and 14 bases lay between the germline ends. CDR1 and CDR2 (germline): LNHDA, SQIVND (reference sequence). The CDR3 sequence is CASIGGFGETQYF. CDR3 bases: TGTGCCAGTATTGGGGGCTTCGGGGAGACCCAGTACTTC.

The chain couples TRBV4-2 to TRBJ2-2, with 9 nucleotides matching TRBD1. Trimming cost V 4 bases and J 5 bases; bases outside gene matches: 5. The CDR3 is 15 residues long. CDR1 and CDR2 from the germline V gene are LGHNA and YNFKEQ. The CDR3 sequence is CASSRGQGGTGELFF. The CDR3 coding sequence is TGTGCCAGCAGCCGGGGACAGGGTGGAACCGGGGAGCTGTTTTTT.

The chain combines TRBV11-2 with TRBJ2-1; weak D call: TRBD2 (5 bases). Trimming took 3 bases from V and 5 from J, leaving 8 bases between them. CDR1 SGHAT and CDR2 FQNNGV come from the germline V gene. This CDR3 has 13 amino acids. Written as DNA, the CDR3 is TGTGCCAGCAGCTTGGACTTAAACAATGAGCAGTTCTTC. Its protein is CASSLDLNNEQFF.

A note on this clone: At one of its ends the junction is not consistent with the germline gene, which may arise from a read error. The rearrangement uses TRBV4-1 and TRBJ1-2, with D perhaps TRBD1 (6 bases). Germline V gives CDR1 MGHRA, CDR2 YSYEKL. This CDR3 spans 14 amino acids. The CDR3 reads CAGRDAAGVYGYTF. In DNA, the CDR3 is TGCGCCGGCAGAGACGCCGCAGGGGTCTATGGCTACACCTTC.

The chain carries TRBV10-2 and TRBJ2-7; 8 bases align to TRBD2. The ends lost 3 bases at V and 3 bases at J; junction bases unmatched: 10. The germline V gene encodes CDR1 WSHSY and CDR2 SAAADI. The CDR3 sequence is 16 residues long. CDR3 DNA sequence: TGCGCCAGCAGTGACCTAAAGGGGACTAGACACTACGAGCAGTACTTC. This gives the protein CASSDLKGTRHYEQYF.

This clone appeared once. CDR3 coding DNA: TGTGCCAGCAGCCCAACGGGTGACACCATATATTTT. This sequence encodes CASSPTGDTIYF. V is TRBV3-1 (or the pseudogene TRBV3-2) and J is TRBJ1-3; D is unclear. Looked up from germline, CDR1 is LGHDT and CDR2 is YNNKEL (reference sequence). The CDR3 is made up of 12 amino acids. V shed 4 bases and J shed 8 bases, with 9 bases lying between them.

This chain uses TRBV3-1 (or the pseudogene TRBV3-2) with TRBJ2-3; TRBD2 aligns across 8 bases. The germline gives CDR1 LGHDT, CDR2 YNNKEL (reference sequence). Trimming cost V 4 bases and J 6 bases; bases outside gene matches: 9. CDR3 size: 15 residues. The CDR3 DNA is TGTGCCAGCAGCCCGACCGGGACTAGTAAGGATACGCAGTATTTT. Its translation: CASSPTGTSKDTQYF.

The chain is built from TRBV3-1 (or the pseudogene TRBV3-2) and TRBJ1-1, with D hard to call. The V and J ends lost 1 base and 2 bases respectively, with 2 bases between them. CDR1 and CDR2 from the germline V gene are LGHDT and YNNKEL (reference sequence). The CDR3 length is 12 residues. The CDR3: CASSQANTEAFF. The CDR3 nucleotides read TGTGCCAGCAGCCAAGCAAACACTGAAGCTTTCTTT.